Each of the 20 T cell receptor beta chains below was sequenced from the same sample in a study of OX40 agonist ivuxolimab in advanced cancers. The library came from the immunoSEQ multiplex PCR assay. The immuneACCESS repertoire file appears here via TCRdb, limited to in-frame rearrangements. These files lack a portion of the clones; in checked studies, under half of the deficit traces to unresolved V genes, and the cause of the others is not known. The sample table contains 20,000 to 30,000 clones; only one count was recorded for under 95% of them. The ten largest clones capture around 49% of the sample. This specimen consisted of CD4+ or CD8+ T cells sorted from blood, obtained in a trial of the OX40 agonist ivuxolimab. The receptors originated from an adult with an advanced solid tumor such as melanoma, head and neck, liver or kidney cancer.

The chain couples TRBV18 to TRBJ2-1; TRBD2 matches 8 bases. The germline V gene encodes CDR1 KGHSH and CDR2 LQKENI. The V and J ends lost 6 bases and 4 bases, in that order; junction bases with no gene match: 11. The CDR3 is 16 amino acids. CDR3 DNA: TGTGCCAGCTCCCCGATGGGGCGGGGGGCTTACAATGAGCAGTTCTTC. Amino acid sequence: CASSPMGRGAYNEQFF.

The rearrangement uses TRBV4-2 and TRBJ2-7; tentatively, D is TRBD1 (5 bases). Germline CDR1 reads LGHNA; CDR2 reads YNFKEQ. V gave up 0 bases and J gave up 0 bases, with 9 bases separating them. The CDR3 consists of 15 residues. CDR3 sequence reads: CASSQDPGPSYEQYF. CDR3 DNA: TGTGCCAGCAGCCAAGACCCAGGGCCCTCCTACGAGCAGTACTTC.

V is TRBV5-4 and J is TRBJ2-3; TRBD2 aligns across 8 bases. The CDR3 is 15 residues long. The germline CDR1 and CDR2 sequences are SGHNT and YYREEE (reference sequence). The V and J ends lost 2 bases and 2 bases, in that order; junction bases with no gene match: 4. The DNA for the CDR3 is TGTGCCAGCAGCTTCGACGGGAGGGCCACAGATACGCAGTATTTT. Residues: CASSFDGRATDTQYF.

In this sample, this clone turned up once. Written as DNA, the CDR3 is TGCAGCGTTGAGTCGGACAGGGGGGGCCAGGAGACCCAGTACTTC. This translates into CSVESDRGGQETQYF. V and J are TRBV29-1 and TRBJ2-5; 10 positions agree with TRBD1. Trimming at V came to 3 bases and at J to 5 bases, leaving 9 bases not matched to a gene. The CDR3 has 15 amino acids. Germline V gene data show CDR1 as SQVTM and CDR2 as ANQGSEA. Supplemented by reference TRBV29-1 and TRBJ2-5, the full variable domain reads SAVISQKPSRDICQRGTSLTIQCQVDSQVTMMFWYRQQPGQSLTLIATANQGSEATYESGFVIDKFPISRPNLTFSTLTVSNMSPEDSSIYLCSVESDRGGQETQYFGPGTRLLVL.

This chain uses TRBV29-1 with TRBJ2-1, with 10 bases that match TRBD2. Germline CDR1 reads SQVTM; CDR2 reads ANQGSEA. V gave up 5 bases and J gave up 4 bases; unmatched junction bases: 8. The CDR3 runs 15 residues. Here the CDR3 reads CSVPAGLASYNEQFF. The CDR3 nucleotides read TGCAGCGTTCCCGCGGGACTAGCGAGTTACAATGAGCAGTTCTTC.

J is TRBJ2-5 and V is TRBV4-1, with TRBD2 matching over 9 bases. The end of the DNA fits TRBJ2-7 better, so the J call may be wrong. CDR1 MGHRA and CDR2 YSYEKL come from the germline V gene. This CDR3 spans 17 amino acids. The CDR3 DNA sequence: TGCGCCAGCAGCCAATACCCGGCGGGGGGGAGCTCCTACGAGCAGTACTTC. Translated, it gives CASSQYPAGGSSYEQYF.

CDR3 DNA sequence: TGTGCCAGCAGTGGAGACACCCATAGCAATCAGCCCCAGCATTTT. Amino acids: CASSGDTHSNQPQHF. This chain joins TRBV6-1 and TRBJ1-5; no clear D. V lost 4 bases to trimming and J lost 0 bases, with 10 bases between them. Germline V gives CDR1 MNHNS, CDR2 SASEGT. The CDR3 is made up of 15 amino acids.

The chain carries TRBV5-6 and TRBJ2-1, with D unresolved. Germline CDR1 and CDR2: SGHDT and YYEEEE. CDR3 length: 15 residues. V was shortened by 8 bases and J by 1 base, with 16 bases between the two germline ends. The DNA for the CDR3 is TGTGCCAGTCTAGTAGTTGGTAGGTCCTACAATGAGCAGTTCTTC. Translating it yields CASLVVGRSYNEQFF.

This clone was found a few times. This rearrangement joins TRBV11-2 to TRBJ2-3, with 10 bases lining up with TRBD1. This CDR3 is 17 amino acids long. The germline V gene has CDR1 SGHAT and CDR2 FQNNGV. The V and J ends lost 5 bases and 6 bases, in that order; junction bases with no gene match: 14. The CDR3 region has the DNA TGTGCCAGCAGCCTTAACCGGGACAGGGGTTCCTACGATACGCAGTATTTT. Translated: CASSLNRDRGSYDTQYF.

CDR3 in DNA: TGTGCCAGCAGTTTAGGGGGGTACAATGAGCAGTTCTTC. This codes for CASSLGGYNEQFF. The gene calls are TRBV28 and TRBJ2-1; tentatively, D is TRBD2 (6 bases). Germline CDR1 MDHEN, CDR2 SYDVKM. The CDR3 spans 13 residues. Trimming removed 2 bases from V and 4 bases from J, with 6 bases in between.

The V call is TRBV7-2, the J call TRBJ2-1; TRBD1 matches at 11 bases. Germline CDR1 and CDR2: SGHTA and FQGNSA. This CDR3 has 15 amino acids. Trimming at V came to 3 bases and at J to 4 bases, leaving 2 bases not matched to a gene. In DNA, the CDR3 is TGTGCCAGCAGCTTGGGACAGGGGGGGTACAATGAGCAGTTCTTC. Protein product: CASSLGQGGYNEQFF.

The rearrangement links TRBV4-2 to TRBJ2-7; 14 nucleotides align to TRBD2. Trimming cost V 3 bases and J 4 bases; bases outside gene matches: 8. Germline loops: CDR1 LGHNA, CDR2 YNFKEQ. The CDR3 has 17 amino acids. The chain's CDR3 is CASSQGLAGVASYEQYF. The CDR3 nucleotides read TGTGCCAGCAGCCAGGGACTAGCGGGAGTGGCTAGTTACGAGCAGTACTTC.

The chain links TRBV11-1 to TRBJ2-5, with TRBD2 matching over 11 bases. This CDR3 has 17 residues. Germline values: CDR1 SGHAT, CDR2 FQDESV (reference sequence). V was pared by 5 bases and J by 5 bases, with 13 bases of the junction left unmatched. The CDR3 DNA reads TGTGCCAGCAGCCTGGGACTAGCGGCGGGAGGAGGTGAGACCCAGTACTTC. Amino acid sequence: CASSLGLAAGGGETQYF.

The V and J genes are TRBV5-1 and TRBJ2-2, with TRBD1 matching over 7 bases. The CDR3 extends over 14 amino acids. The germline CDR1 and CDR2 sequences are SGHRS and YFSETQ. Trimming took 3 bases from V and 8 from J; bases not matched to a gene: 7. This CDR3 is CASSSHRGQGELFF. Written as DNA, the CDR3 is TGCGCCAGCAGCTCCCACAGGGGTCAGGGGGAGCTGTTTTTT.

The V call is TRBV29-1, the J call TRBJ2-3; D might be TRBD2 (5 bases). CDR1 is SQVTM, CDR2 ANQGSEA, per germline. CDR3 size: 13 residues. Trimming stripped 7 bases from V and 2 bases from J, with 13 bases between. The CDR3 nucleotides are TGCAGCGGGGCGGGTTGGGACACAGATACGCAGTATTTT. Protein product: CSGAGWDTDTQYF.

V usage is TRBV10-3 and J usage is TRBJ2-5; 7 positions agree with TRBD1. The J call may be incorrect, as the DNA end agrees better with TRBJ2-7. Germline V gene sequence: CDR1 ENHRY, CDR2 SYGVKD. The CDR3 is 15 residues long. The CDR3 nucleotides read TGTGCCATCGCACGGGACAGCGACCACTCCTACGAGCAGTACTTC. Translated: CAIARDSDHSYEQYF.

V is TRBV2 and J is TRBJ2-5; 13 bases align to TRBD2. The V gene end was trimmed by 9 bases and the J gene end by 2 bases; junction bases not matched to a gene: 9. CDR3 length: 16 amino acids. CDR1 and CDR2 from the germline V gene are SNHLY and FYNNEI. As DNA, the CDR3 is TGTGCCAGGAGAGGGGGGGGACTAGCGGGACAAGAGACCCAGTACTTC. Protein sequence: CARRGGGLAGQETQYF.

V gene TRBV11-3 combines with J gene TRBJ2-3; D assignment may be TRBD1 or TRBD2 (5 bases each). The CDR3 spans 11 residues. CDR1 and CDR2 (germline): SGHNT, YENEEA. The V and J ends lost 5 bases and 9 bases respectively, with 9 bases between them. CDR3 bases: TGTGCCAGCAGCCACGGGACGACGCAGTATTTT. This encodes CASSHGTTQYF. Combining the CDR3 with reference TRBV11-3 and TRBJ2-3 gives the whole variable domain EAGVVQSPRYKIIEKKQPVAFWCNPISGHNTLYWYLQNLGQGPELLIRYENEEAVDDSQLPKDRFSAERLKGVDSTLKIQPAELGDSAVYLCASSHGTTQYFGPGTRLTVL.

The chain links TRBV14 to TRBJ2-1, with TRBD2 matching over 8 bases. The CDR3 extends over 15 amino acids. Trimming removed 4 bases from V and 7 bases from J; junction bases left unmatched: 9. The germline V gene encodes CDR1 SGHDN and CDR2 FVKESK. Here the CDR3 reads CASSRGSGSENEQFF. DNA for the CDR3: TGTGCCAGCAGCCGGGGGAGCGGGAGTGAAAATGAGCAGTTCTTC.

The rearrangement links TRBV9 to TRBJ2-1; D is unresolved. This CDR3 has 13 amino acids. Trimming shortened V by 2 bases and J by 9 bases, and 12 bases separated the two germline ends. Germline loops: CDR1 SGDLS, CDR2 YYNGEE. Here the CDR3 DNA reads TGTGCCAGCAGCGTGGGGTCCGAGATTGAGCAGTTCTTC. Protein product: CASSVGSEIEQFF.